These 8 T cell receptor beta chains share one sample of origin, sequenced in a study of control samples from healthy donors and cancer patients. Produced via immunoSEQ multiplex PCR; TCRdb's table is partial and in-frame only. The sample yields 60,000 or so clones, 95% to 96% seen once. Sequencing input: blood. The source is a woman aged 18-29 years in good health.

The rearrangement uses TRBV11-2 and TRBJ1-2; D gene unclear. V was clipped by 3 bases and J by 4 bases, with 9 bases between them. Looked up from germline, CDR1 is SGHAT and CDR2 is FQNNGV. This CDR3 is 13 amino acids long. CDR3 coding DNA: TGTGCCAGCAGCTTGGACCAAACCTATGGCTACACCTTC. Translation gives CASSLDQTYGYTF.

V and J are TRBV12-2 and TRBJ1-4; the table's D call, TRBD1, was not checked against the DNA. TRBV12-2 is flagged as a pseudogene. This CDR3 has 15 residues. As DNA, the CDR3 is TGTGCAAGTCGCTTGGCAAACGCAACTAATGAAAAACTGTTTTTT. This sequence encodes CASRLANATNEKLFF.

The rearrangement links TRBV6-6 to TRBJ1-6; D gene ambiguous. In germline, CDR1 is MNHNY, CDR2 SVGAGI (reference sequence). The V end was cut by 2 bases, the J end by 8 bases, with 10 bases between. The CDR3 consists of 14 residues. CDR3 sequence reads: CASSYARRDSPLHF. The CDR3, as DNA: TGTGCCAGCAGTTACGCGAGGAGAGATTCACCCCTCCACTTT.

The chain employs TRBV9 and TRBJ2-3; D is perhaps TRBD2 (5 bases). The V and J ends lost 3 bases and 10 bases respectively, with 9 bases between them. This CDR3 has 11 residues. Per the germline V gene, CDR1 is SGDLS and CDR2 is YYNGEE. CDR3 amino acids: CASSAGLSQYF. The CDR3 coding sequence is TGTGCCAGCAGCGCAGGACTGTCGCAGTATTTT.

This clone has a single count. The rearrangement links TRBV11-3 to TRBJ2-6; no clear D gene. Germline-derived CDR1 and CDR2 are SGHNT and YENEEA. There are 15 residues in the CDR3. Trimming stripped 6 bases from V and 0 bases from J, with 9 bases between. This chain's CDR3 is CASRWVGSGANVLTF. For the CDR3, the DNA is TGTGCCAGCAGGTGGGTGGGCTCTGGGGCCAACGTCCTGACTTTC.

This chain connects TRBV11-2 to TRBJ2-1; 7 nucleotides agree with TRBD1. Germline V gives CDR1 SGHAT, CDR2 FQNNGV. The J segment lost 2 bases and the V segment lost 0 bases, leaving 1 base of the junction unmatched. The CDR3 consists of 15 residues. CDR3 DNA sequence: TGTGCCAGCAGCTTAGATGGGACAGCCTACAATGAGCAGTTCTTC. Translating it yields CASSLDGTAYNEQFF.

The chain couples TRBV19 to TRBJ1-6; the D is unclear. V was trimmed by 4 bases and J by 5 bases, leaving 9 bases between them. There are 14 residues in the CDR3. In germline, CDR1 is LNHDA, CDR2 SQIVND (reference sequence). The CDR3 loop reads CASSRAVDNSPLHF. As DNA, the CDR3 is TGTGCCAGTAGTAGGGCAGTTGATAATTCACCCCTCCACTTT.

This chain links TRBV10-3 with TRBJ2-3; D could derive from TRBD1 or TRBD2 (6 bases each). Trimming shortened V by 11 bases and J by 0 bases, and 15 bases separated the two germline ends. The germline V gene encodes CDR1 ENHRY and CDR2 SYGVKD. This CDR3 has 14 residues. In DNA form, the CDR3 reads TGTGCCTCCCGGGGGACAACTAGCACAGATACGCAGTATTTT. This gives the protein CASRGTTSTDTQYF.